This T cell receptor beta chain came from a study of blood T cell repertoires in COVID-19. On the study more broadly: The samples span acute and convalescent COVID-19 from the United States, Italy and Spain. T cells, B-cell-depleted T cells, or PBMCs provided the cDNA or gDNA that served as material.

The germline V gene encodes CDR1 SEHNR and CDR2 FQNEAQ (reference sequence). The CDR3 spans 18 residues. The V and J ends lost 5 bases and 1 base, in that order; junction bases with no gene match: 9. Authors' methods: Amplification of reference gene primers was used by the study to estimate nucleated cell counts. TCRdb's copy holds only in-frame clones and misses some; the assay was immunoSEQ multiplex PCR. D and trimming come from the DNA, and the V and J calls and clone size come from that table. This table has 250,000 to 350,000 clones, around four fifths appearing once. This sequence was found in a woman between 50 and 59 years old with active or convalescent COVID-19. The sample taken for sequencing was peripheral blood. J is TRBJ2-2 and V is TRBV7-9; 11 bases map to TRBD1. This CDR3 reads CASSARTGGAKNTGELFF. CDR3 nucleotides: TGTGCCAGCAGCGCCCGGACAGGGGGCGCCAAGAACACCGGGGAGCTGTTTTTT.